The 30 T cell receptor beta chains below all came from one sample that was sequenced in a study of blood T cell repertoires in COVID-19. Assay used: immunoSEQ multiplex PCR; TCRdb lists only in-frame clones, some missing. The table has around 470,000 clones, roughly nine tenths seen once. What was sequenced was peripheral blood. The origin of the receptors is a man in his late teens or twenties with COVID-19, enrolled during active disease.

V usage is TRBV5-1 and J usage is TRBJ2-7; 11 positions match TRBD2. CDR1 and CDR2 from the germline V gene are SGHRS and YFSETQ. Trimming took 4 bases from V and 2 from J; bases not matched to a gene: 5. The CDR3 totals 15 residues. The CDR3 nucleotides read TGCGCCAGCAGCGAGGGACTAGCGGATACCTACGAGCAGTACTTC. Its translation is CASSEGLADTYEQYF.

The chain couples TRBV29-1 to TRBJ2-7; D may be TRBD1 (6 bases). The CDR3 covers 14 residues. Germline-derived CDR1 and CDR2 are SQVTM and ANQGSEA. Trimming took 6 bases from V and 0 from J, leaving 15 bases between them. The CDR3 DNA reads TGCAGCGTAATAAGCCGGGACAACTCCTACGAGCAGTACTTC. Translated: CSVISRDNSYEQYF.

The CDR3 spells CASARREGKTQYF. The DNA of the CDR3 is TGTGCCAGCGCCCGACGGGAGGGTAAGACCCAGTACTTC. This sequence joins TRBV27 and TRBJ2-5; 8 bases line up with TRBD2. This CDR3 region has 13 residues. V lost 8 bases to trimming and J lost 6 bases; unmatched junction nucleotides: 8. Looked up from germline, CDR1 is MNHEY and CDR2 is SMNVEV (reference sequence).

V gene TRBV4-2 combines with J gene TRBJ2-5, with a tentative D call TRBD2 (5 bases). The CDR3 runs 15 residues. Germline lookup yields CDR1 LGHNA and CDR2 YNFKEQ. The ends were cut back, 2 bases at V and 2 bases at J, with 12 bases in the middle. Written as DNA, the CDR3 is TGTGCCAGCAGCCAAATAAAAACGGGACAAGAGACCCAGTACTTC. This encodes CASSQIKTGQETQYF.

The chain has TRBV5-1 and TRBJ2-2; 11 positions match TRBD1. Germline V gene sequence: CDR1 SGHRS, CDR2 YFSETQ. CDR3 length equals 15 residues. V lost 7 bases to trimming and J lost 6 bases; unmatched junction nucleotides: 8. CDR3 sequence (DNA): TGCGCCAGCGTAACCGGGACAGGGGGACCCGGGGAGCTGTTTTTT. This gives the protein CASVTGTGGPGELFF.

The J gene is TRBJ1-2, the V gene TRBV6-1; D is unresolved. V lost 2 bases to trimming and J lost 7 bases, with 5 bases between them. The germline gives CDR1 MNHNS, CDR2 SASEGT. The CDR3 extends over 11 amino acids. The CDR3 sequence: CASSEYSGYTF. The CDR3 nucleotides are TGTGCCAGCAGTGAATACTCTGGCTACACCTTC.

The rearrangement uses TRBV30 and TRBJ1-2; 7 bases match TRBD1. The CDR3 is made up of 13 amino acids. Germline values: CDR1 GTSNPN, CDR2 SVGIG (reference sequence). After removal of 0 bases from V and 7 bases from J, the junction contained 5 bases not matched to a gene. The CDR3 coding sequence is TGTGCCTGGAGTGTGTTACAGGGGCTTGGCTACACCTTC. Amino acid sequence: CAWSVLQGLGYTF.

This chain connects TRBV28 to TRBJ1-1; the match to TRBD1 covers 12 bases. With V trimmed by 2 bases and J by 1 base, 5 bases remained unmatched. Germline V gene data show CDR1 as MDHEN and CDR2 as SYDVKM. This CDR3 contains 17 residues. The CDR3 DNA reads as TGTGCCAGCAGTTTACGGGACAGGGGGCCCCCGAACACTGAAGCTTTCTTT. The encoded protein is CASSLRDRGPPNTEAFF.

The rearrangement links TRBV6-6 to TRBJ2-5; 10 bases agree with TRBD2. The germline V gene encodes CDR1 MNHNY and CDR2 SVGAGI (reference sequence). Trimming took 4 bases from V and 5 from J; bases not matched to a gene: 7. The length of the CDR3 is 15 residues. CDR3 DNA sequence: TGTGCCAGCAGTTGGAGCGGGGGGGCGGGTGAGACCCAGTACTTC. Protein product: CASSWSGGAGETQYF.

J is TRBJ2-5 and V is TRBV12-5, with TRBD1 as a possible D gene (5 bases). Germline CDR1 LGHNT, CDR2 FRNRAP. Trimming left V 4 bases short and J 2 bases short, with 8 bases between. The CDR3 runs 13 residues. CDR3 residues: CASGSRQQETQYF. As DNA, the CDR3 is TGTGCTAGTGGTTCGAGACAGCAAGAGACCCAGTACTTC.

V is TRBV5-6 and J is TRBJ1-1, with TRBD1 matching over 9 bases. CDR1 is SGHDT, CDR2 YYEEEE, per germline. This CDR3 region has 12 residues. V was pared by 4 bases and J by 8 bases, with 3 bases of the junction left unmatched. CDR3: CASSRDRAEAFF. CDR3 coding DNA: TGTGCCAGCAGCAGGGACAGGGCCGAAGCTTTCTTT.

The rearrangement uses TRBV5-1 and TRBJ2-1, with D possibly being TRBD1 (6 bases). This CDR3 is 14 amino acids long. Germline V gene lookup returns CDR1 SGHRS and CDR2 YFSETQ. Trimming stripped 4 bases from V and 3 bases from J, with 11 bases between. The CDR3: CASSQATGYNEQFF. In DNA, the CDR3 is TGCGCCAGCAGCCAGGCGACAGGCTACAATGAGCAGTTCTTC.

The rearrangement joins TRBV6-5 to TRBJ2-2; tentative D call: TRBD1 (6 bases). The CDR3 totals 15 residues. Germline CDR1 reads MNHEY; CDR2 reads SVGAGI. V shed 7 bases and J shed 3 bases, with 15 bases lying between them. The CDR3 spells CASNPTGSDTGELFF. Here the CDR3 DNA reads TGTGCCAGCAACCCCACAGGGTCGGACACCGGGGAGCTGTTTTTT.

This chain uses TRBV19 with TRBJ2-5; perhaps TRBD1 as D (5 bases). The CDR3 length is 13 residues. V dropped 6 bases and J dropped 5 bases, with 13 bases sitting between them. Germline CDR1 reads LNHDA; CDR2 reads SQIVND (reference sequence). The CDR3 reads CASSGGASETQYF. The CDR3 bases are TGTGCCAGTAGCGGTGGGGCTTCGGAGACCCAGTACTTC.

V usage is TRBV30 and J usage is TRBJ2-5; 8 nucleotides line up with TRBD2. Germline V gene sequence: CDR1 GTSNPN, CDR2 SVGIG (reference sequence). The CDR3 contains 12 residues. The trim removed 5 bases at V and 4 bases at J, leaving 3 bases unmatched. The CDR3 bases are TGTGCCTGGGTCACTAGCGGAGAGACCCAGTACTTC. It yields the protein CAWVTSGETQYF.

The rearrangement uses TRBV11-2 and TRBJ1-1; tentative D call: TRBD1 (6 bases). The V end lost 4 bases, the J end lost 3 bases, and 15 bases lay between the germline ends. CDR3 size: 15 residues. CDR1 is SGHAT and CDR2 is FQNNGV in the germline V gene. The CDR3 DNA reads as TGTGCCAGCAGCTCGCCACAGGGTTTGGACACTGAAGCTTTCTTT. It translates to CASSSPQGLDTEAFF.

The V gene is TRBV7-6, the J gene TRBJ1-2; perhaps TRBD1 as D (6 bases). V lost 5 bases and J lost 4, with 20 bases in between. This CDR3 has 16 amino acids. Germline V gene sequence: CDR1 SGHVS, CDR2 FNYEAQ. As DNA, the CDR3 is TGTGCCAGCAGCGCATCCACCGTGGACAGTGCCTATGGCTACACCTTC. Protein: CASSASTVDSAYGYTF. Drawing the rest from reference TRBV7-6 and TRBJ1-2, the complete variable domain is GAGVSQSPRYKVTKRGQDVALRCDPISGHVSLYWYRQALGQGPEFLTYFNYEAQQDKSGLPNDRFSAERPEGSISTLTIQRTEQRDSAMYRCASSASTVDSAYGYTFGSGTRLTVV.

This rearrangement joins TRBV5-1 to TRBJ2-5, with D possibly TRBD1 on 6 matching bases. Looked up from germline, CDR1 is SGHRS and CDR2 is YFSETQ. Trimming took off 3 bases at V and 0 bases at J, with 15 bases between the two ends. This CDR3 is 16 amino acids long. The CDR3 is CASSSRQANYQETQYF. The CDR3 DNA reads as TGCGCCAGCAGCTCACGACAGGCGAATTACCAAGAGACCCAGTACTTC.

The chain uses TRBV13 and TRBJ1-3; 8 nucleotides line up with TRBD1. There are 15 residues in the CDR3. The germline V gene encodes CDR1 PRHDT and CDR2 FYEKMQ (reference sequence). The J segment lost 7 bases and the V segment lost 4 bases, leaving 9 bases of the junction unmatched. CDR3 loop: CASSSRRDRINTIYF. CDR3 nucleotide sequence: TGTGCCAGCAGCTCAAGGCGGGACAGGATCAACACCATATATTTT.

V is TRBV28 and J is TRBJ1-2; D might be TRBD1 (5 bases). Germline V CDR1 and CDR2: MDHEN, SYDVKM. This CDR3 contains 14 residues. V lost 4 bases and J lost 3, with 12 bases in between. CDR3 sequence reads: CASSSDKNDYGYTF. The CDR3 nucleotides read TGTGCCAGCAGTTCGGACAAGAATGACTATGGCTACACCTTC.

The chain carries TRBV18 and TRBJ1-1; the match to TRBD1 covers 8 bases. CDR3 size: 14 residues. Germline CDR1 KGHSH, CDR2 LQKENI. Trimming removed 3 bases from V and 7 bases from J; junction bases left unmatched: 7. The CDR3 spells CASSPIDRGSEAFF. Here the CDR3 DNA reads TGTGCCAGCTCACCGATCGACAGGGGTAGTGAAGCTTTCTTT. The complete variable domain, with remaining parts taken from reference TRBV18 and TRBJ1-1, reads NAGVMQNPRHLVRRRGQEARLRCSPMKGHSHVYWYRQLPEEGLKFMVYLQKENIIDESGMPKERFSAEFPKEGPSILRIQQVVRGDSAAYFCASSPIDRGSEAFFGQGTRLTVV.

The chain carries TRBV7-2 and TRBJ2-3, with D possibly being TRBD2 (6 bases). This CDR3 is 16 amino acids long. In germline, CDR1 is SGHTA, CDR2 FQGNSA. V gave up 1 base and J gave up 2 bases, with 13 bases separating them. CDR3 region: CASSLELGLSTDTQYF. In DNA form, the CDR3 reads TGTGCCAGCAGCTTAGAACTGGGACTGTCCACAGATACGCAGTATTTT.

This clone was picked up one time. The chain employs TRBV6-1 and TRBJ2-3, with D maybe TRBD2 (6 bases). Germline V CDR1 and CDR2: MNHNS, SASEGT. The length of the CDR3 is 15 residues. The ends were cut back, 0 bases at V and 2 bases at J, with 9 bases in the middle. CDR3 in amino acids: CASSEAGGPTDTQYF. In nucleotides, the CDR3 is TGTGCCAGCAGTGAAGCGGGGGGTCCCACAGATACGCAGTATTTT.

This rearrangement joins TRBV25-1 to TRBJ2-2; D might be TRBD1 (5 bases). The V gene's germline CDR1 is MGHDK and CDR2 SYGVNS. Between the trimmed V and J ends, which lost 2 bases and 6 bases, there was a span of 16 bases. The CDR3 totals 16 residues. CDR3 in DNA: TGTGCCAGCAGTGAAATTTGGCAGGGAAAGGCCGGGGAGCTGTTTTTT. It is translated as CASSEIWQGKAGELFF.

V and J are TRBV24-1 and TRBJ2-1; TRBD1 aligns across 9 bases. Trimming removed 4 bases from V and 8 bases from J; junction bases left unmatched: 11. Germline CDR1 is KGHDR and CDR2 is SFDVKD. CDR3 length equals 16 residues. The CDR3 reads CATSEPGTGSTDEQFF. CDR3 nucleotides: TGTGCCACCAGTGAACCGGGGACAGGGAGTACGGATGAGCAGTTCTTC.

This clone appeared a few times. The chain employs TRBV7-8 and TRBJ1-5; TRBD1 matches 8 bases. V was clipped by 4 bases and J by 0 bases; unmatched bases: 2. In germline, CDR1 is SGHVS, CDR2 FQNEAQ. The CDR3 extends over 15 amino acids. CDR3 protein: CASSSTGVSNQPQHF. CDR3 nucleotides: TGTGCCAGCAGCTCGACAGGGGTTAGCAATCAGCCCCAGCATTTT.

V is TRBV19 and J is TRBJ1-1; a possible D gene is TRBD1 (6 bases). The CDR3 length is 14 residues. CDR1 is LNHDA and CDR2 is SQIVND in the germline V gene (reference sequence). V shed 7 bases and J shed 4 bases, with 16 bases lying between them. CDR3 DNA sequence: TGTGCCAGTACCCATAAGGGGGGGGGCACTGAAGCTTTCTTT. It translates to CASTHKGGGTEAFF. The variable domain in full, completed from reference TRBV19 and TRBJ1-1, reads DGGITQSPKYLFRKEGQNVTLSCEQNLNHDAMYWYRQDPGQGLRLIYYSQIVNDFQKGDIAEGYSVSREKKESFPLTVTSAQKNPTAFYLCASTHKGGGTEAFFGQGTRLTVV.

The genes are TRBV7-6 and TRBJ2-5; 7 bases line up with TRBD2. In germline, CDR1 is SGHVS, CDR2 FNYEAQ. The CDR3 is 14 residues long. V was pared by 1 base and J by 9 bases, with 8 bases of the junction left unmatched. The CDR3 loop is CASSLDNWGGSQYF. In DNA, the CDR3 is TGTGCCAGCAGCTTAGATAACTGGGGAGGGTCCCAGTACTTC.

The chain is built from TRBV10-3 and TRBJ1-1, with TRBD1 matching 7 bases. This CDR3 comprises 15 residues. Germline lookup yields CDR1 ENHRY and CDR2 SYGVKD. V lost 6 bases to trimming and J lost 2 bases; unmatched junction nucleotides: 9. The CDR3 nucleotides read TGTGCCATCAGGGACGCGGGGACAGAAAACACTGAAGCTTTCTTT. Its translation: CAIRDAGTENTEAFF.

The genes are TRBV11-1 and TRBJ2-1; possibly TRBD2 for D (5 bases). Germline assignment: CDR1 SGHAT and CDR2 FQDESV (reference sequence). The V and J ends lost 1 base and 0 bases respectively, with 7 bases between them. The CDR3 runs to 15 residues. The chain's CDR3 is CASSLEGGSYNEQFF. CDR3 coding DNA: TGTGCCAGCAGCTTAGAAGGAGGCTCCTACAATGAGCAGTTCTTC.